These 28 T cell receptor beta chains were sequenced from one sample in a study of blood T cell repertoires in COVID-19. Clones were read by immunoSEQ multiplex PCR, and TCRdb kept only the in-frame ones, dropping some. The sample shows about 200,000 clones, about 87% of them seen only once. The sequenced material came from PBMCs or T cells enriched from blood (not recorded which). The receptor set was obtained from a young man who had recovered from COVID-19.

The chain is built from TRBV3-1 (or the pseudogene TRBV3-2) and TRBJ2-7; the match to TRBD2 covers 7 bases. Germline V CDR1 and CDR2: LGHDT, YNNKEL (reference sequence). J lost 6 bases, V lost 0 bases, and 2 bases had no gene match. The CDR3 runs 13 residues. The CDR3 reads CASSQDPGGEQYF. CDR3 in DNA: TGTGCCAGCAGCCAAGACCCGGGGGGCGAGCAGTACTTC.

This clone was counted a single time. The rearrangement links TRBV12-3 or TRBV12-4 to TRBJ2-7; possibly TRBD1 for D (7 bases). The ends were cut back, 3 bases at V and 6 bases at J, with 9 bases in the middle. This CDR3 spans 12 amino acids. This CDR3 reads CASSFQGGEQYF. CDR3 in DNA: TGTGCCAGCAGTTTCCAGGGGGGCGAGCAGTACTTC.

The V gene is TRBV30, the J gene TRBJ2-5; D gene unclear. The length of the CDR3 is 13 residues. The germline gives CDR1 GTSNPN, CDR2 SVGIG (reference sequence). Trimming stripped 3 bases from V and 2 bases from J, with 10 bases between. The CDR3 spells CAWSLQHQETQYF. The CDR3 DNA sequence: TGTGCCTGGAGCCTACAGCATCAAGAGACCCAGTACTTC.

The CDR3 DNA sequence: TGTGCCAGCGCAAAGGGTAGTAGCGGGATAAGAAATGAGCAGTTCTTC. Its protein is CASAKGSSGIRNEQFF. V usage is TRBV28 and J usage is TRBJ2-1, with TRBD2 matching 8 bases. CDR1 MDHEN and CDR2 SYDVKM come from the germline V gene. V was pared by 8 bases and J by 7 bases, with 16 bases of the junction left unmatched. The CDR3 is 16 amino acids.

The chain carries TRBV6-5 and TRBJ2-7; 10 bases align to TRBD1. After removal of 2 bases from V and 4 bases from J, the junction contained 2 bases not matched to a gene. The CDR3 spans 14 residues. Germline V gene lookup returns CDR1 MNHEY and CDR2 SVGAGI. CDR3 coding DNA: TGTGCCAGCAGTTACCAGGACAGGGGGTACGAGCAGTACTTC. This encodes CASSYQDRGYEQYF.

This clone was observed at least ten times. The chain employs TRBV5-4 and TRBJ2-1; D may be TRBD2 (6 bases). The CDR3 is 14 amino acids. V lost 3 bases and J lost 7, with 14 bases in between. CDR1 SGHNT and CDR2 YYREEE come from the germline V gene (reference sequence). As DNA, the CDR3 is TGTGCCAGCAGCTCCCCCGGGGGAAAAAATGAGCAGTTCTTC. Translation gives CASSSPGGKNEQFF.

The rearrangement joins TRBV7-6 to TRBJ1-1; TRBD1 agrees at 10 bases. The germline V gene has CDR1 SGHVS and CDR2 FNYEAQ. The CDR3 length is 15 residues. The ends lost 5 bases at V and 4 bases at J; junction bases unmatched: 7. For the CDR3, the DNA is TGTGCCAGCAGCGCAACCGGGACAGGGGTCACTGAAGCTTTCTTT. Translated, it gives CASSATGTGVTEAFF.

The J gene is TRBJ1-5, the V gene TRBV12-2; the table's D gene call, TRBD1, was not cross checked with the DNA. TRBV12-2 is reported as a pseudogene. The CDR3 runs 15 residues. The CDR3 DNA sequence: TGTGCAAGTCGCTTATTTGGGGGCTGTAATCAGCCCCAGCATTTT. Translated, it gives CASRLFGGCNQPQHF.

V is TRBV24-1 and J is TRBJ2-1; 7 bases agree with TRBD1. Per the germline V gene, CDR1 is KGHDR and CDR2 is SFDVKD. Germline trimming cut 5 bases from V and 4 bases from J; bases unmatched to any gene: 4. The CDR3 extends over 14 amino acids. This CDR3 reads CATSGRQGYNEQFF. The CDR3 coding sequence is TGTGCCACCAGTGGGAGACAGGGTTACAATGAGCAGTTCTTC.

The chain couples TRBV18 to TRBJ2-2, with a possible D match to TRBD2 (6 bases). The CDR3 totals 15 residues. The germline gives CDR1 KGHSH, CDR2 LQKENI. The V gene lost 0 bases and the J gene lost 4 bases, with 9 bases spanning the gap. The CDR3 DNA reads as TGTGCCAGCTCACCACCGGGGGGAAGCACCGGGGAGCTGTTTTTT. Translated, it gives CASSPPGGSTGELFF.

CDR3 coding DNA: TGTGCCAGCAGCCAAGGCACTTCCTACAATGAGCAGTTCTTC. It translates to CASSQGTSYNEQFF. V usage is TRBV14 and J usage is TRBJ2-1; D remains unclear. Per germline, CDR1 SGHDN and CDR2 FVKESK. The CDR3 length is 14 residues. V gave up 1 base and J gave up 1 base, with 5 bases separating them.

The CDR3 region is CAGRLGGVQYGYTF. CDR3 in DNA: TGTGCCGGACGCCTTGGCGGGGTCCAGTATGGCTACACCTTC. The chain is built from TRBV7-2 and TRBJ1-2; D is ambiguous. Trimming took 11 bases from V and 5 from J, leaving 21 bases between them. Germline lookup yields CDR1 SGHTA and CDR2 FQGNSA. The CDR3 is made up of 14 amino acids.

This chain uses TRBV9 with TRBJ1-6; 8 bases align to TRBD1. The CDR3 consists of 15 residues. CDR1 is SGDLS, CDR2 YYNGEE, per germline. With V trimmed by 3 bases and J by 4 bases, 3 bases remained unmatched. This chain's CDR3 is CASSETGEYNSPLHF. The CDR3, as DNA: TGTGCCAGCAGCGAGACAGGGGAGTATAATTCACCCCTCCACTTT. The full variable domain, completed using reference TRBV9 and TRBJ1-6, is DSGVTQTPKHLITATGQRVTLRCSPRSGDLSVYWYQQSLDQGLQFLIQYYNGEERAKGNILERFSAQQFPDLHSELNLSSLELGDSALYFCASSETGEYNSPLHFGNGTRLTVT.

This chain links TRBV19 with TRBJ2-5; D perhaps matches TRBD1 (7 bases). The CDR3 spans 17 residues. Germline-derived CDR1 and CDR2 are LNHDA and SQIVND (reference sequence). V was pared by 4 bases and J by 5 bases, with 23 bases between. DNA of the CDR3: TGTGCCAGTAGTAGGAGGGGGCGCGAGTATTTATGGGAGACCCAGTACTTC. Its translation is CASSRRGREYLWETQYF.

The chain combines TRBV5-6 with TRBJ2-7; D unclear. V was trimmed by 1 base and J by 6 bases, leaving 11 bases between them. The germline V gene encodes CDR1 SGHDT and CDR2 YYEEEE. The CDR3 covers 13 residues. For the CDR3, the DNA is TGTGCCAGCAGCTTGATCAGGTCCGGCGAGCAGTACTTC. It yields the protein CASSLIRSGEQYF.

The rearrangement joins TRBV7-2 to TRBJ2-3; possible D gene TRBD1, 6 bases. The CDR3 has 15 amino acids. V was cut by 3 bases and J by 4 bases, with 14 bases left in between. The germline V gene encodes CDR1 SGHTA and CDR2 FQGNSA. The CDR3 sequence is CASSFVGGRADTQYF. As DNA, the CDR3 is TGTGCCAGCAGCTTTGTTGGGGGCCGGGCAGATACGCAGTATTTT.

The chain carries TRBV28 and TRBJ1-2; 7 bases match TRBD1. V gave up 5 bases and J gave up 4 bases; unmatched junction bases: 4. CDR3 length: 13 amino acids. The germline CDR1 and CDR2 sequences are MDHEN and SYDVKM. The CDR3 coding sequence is TGTGCCAGCAGTCCCGACAGGGTCTATGGCTACACCTTC. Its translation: CASSPDRVYGYTF.

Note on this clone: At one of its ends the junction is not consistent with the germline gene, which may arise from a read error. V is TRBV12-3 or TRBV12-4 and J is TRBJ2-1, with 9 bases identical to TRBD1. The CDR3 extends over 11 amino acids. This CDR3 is CASSRQGGAVF. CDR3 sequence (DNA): TGTGCCAGCAGCAGACAGGGGGGAGCGGTCTTC.

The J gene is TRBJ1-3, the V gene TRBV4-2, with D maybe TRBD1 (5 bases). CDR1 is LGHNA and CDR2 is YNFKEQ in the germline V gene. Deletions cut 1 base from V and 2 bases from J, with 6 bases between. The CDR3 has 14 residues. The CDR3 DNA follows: TGTGCCAGCAGCCAAGTCAGGGCTGGAAACACCATATATTTT. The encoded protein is CASSQVRAGNTIYF.

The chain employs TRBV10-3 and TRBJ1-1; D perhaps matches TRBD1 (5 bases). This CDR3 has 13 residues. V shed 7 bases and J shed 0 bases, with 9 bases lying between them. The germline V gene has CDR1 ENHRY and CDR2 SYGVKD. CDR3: CAITKTVNTEAFF. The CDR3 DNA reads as TGTGCCATCACCAAGACAGTGAACACTGAAGCTTTCTTT.

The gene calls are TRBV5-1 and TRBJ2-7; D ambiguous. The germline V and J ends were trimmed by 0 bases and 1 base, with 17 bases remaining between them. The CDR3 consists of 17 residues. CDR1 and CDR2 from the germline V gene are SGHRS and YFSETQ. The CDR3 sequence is CASSLGGGPLESYEQYF. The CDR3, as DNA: TGCGCCAGCAGCTTGGGTGGTGGGCCACTCGAATCCTACGAGCAGTACTTC.

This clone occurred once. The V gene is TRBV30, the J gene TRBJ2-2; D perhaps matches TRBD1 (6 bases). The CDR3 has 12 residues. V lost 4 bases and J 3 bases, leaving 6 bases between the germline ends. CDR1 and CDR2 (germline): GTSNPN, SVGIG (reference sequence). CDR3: CAWTGDTGELFF. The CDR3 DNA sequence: TGTGCCTGGACAGGGGACACCGGGGAGCTGTTTTTT.

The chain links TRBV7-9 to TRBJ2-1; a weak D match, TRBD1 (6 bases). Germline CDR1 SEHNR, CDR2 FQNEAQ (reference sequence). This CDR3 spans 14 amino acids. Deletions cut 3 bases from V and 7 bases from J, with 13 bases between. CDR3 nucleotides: TGTGCCAGCAGCTTCGCTCCGGGACAAAATGAGCAGTTCTTC. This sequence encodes CASSFAPGQNEQFF.

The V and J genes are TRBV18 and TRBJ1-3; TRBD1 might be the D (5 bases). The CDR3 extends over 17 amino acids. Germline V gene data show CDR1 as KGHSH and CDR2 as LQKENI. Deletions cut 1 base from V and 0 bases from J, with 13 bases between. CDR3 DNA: TGTGCCAGCTCACCACGACAGTCGACGAGCTCTGGAAACACCATATATTTT. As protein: CASSPRQSTSSGNTIYF.

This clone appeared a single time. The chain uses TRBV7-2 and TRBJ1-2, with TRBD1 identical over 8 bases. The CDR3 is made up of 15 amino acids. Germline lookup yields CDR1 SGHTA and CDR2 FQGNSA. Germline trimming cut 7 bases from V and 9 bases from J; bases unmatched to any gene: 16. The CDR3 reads CASNPRTGFLGSYTF. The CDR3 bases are TGTGCCAGCAACCCTCGGACAGGGTTTTTGGGTAGCTACACCTTC.

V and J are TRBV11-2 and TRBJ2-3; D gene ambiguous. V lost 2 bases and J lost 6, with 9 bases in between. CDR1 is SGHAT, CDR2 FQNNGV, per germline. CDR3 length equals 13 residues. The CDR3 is CASSLYPQDTQYF. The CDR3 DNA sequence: TGTGCCAGCAGCTTATACCCCCAGGATACGCAGTATTTT.

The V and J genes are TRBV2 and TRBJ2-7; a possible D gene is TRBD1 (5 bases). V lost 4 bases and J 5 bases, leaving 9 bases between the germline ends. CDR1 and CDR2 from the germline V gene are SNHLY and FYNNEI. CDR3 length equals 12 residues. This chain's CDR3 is CASSALDNEQYF. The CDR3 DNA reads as TGTGCCAGCAGTGCCCTGGACAACGAGCAGTACTTC.

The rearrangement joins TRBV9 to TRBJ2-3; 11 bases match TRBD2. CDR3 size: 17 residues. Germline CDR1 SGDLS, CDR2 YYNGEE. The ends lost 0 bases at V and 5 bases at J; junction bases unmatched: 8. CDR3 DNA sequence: TGTGCCAGCAGCGTAGCGGGTGGACTAGCGGGCGGAGATACGCAGTATTTT. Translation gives CASSVAGGLAGGDTQYF.